A selection of T cell receptor beta chains follows, all from one sample in a study of cytomegalovirus exposure and HLA in healthy donors. Sequencing was performed with immunoSEQ multiplex PCR; in TCRdb, only in-frame clones are kept and a portion is missing. The sample lists more than 110,000 clones, approximately 70% occurring once. The sample consisted of PBMCs. The receptors here all came from a woman aged 35 to 49 in good health and CMV-seronegative. Both conserved end residues are part of each CDR3. The D gene is left open where the match is weak. Expanded clones are given a class, and other clones once, few, many or no size at all.

j_call,d_call,v_call,clone_size,cdr3_aa,cdr3_nt
TRBJ1-3,.,TRBV12-5,.,CASGLEGGNTIYF,TGTGCTAGTGGTTTGGAGGGGGGAAACACCATATATTTT
TRBJ1-4,TRBD1,TRBV4-1,few,CASSPRDRDGEKLFF,TGCGCCAGCAGCCCGAGGGACAGGGACGGCGAAAAACTGTTTTTT
TRBJ1-1,.,TRBV7-8,.,CASSPPGLPNTEAFF,TGTGCCAGCAGCCCGCCGGGACTGCCGAACACTGAAGCTTTCTTT
TRBJ2-7,TRBD1,TRBV6-1,.,CASRRDSYEQYF,TGTGCCAGCAGACGGGACAGCTACGAGCAGTACTTC
TRBJ1-4,TRBD1,TRBV29-1,.,CSVGVTGLNEKLFF,TGCAGCGTTGGGGTGACAGGGCTGAATGAAAAACTGTTTTTT
TRBJ1-6,TRBD1,TRBV2,.,CASSSWDRGGSPLHF,TGTGCCAGCAGTTCCTGGGACAGGGGAGGGTCACCCCTCCACTTT
TRBJ2-2,TRBD1,TRBV14,.,CASSQYSLGQGFIDTGELFF,TGTGCCAGCAGCCAATACTCTCTGGGACAGGGGTTTATCGACACCGGGGAGCTGTTTTTT
TRBJ2-1,TRBD2,TRBV7-3,.,CASSTTGGGDYNEQFF,TGTGCCAGCAGTACAACGGGGGGGGGTGATTACAATGAGCAGTTCTTC
TRBJ1-5,.,TRBV5-6,.,CASSLGGSTNNQPQHF,TGTGCCAGCAGTCTGGGAGGGTCTACGAACAATCAGCCCCAGCATTTT
TRBJ2-5,.,TRBV7-3,.,CASSKTGNSLETQYF,TGTGCCAGCAGCAAAACAGGGAACTCTCTGGAGACCCAGTACTTC
TRBJ2-3,.,TRBV15,.,CATSRDRPETDTQYF,TGTGCCACCAGCAGAGATCGCCCAGAAACAGATACGCAGTATTTT
TRBJ2-7,TRBD1,TRBV6-5,once,CASRGTGSYEQYF,TGTGCCAGCCGGGGGACAGGGTCCTACGAGCAGTACTTC
TRBJ2-2,.,TRBV27,.,CASSPGNTGELFF,TGTGCCAGCAGTCCGGGGAACACCGGGGAGCTGTTTTTT
TRBJ1-5,.,TRBV15,.,CATSRDRQEYSNQPQHF,TGTGCCACCAGCAGAGATAGACAGGAGTATAGCAATCAGCCCCAGCATTTT
TRBJ1-3,.,TRBV9,.,CASSASDSLHSGNTIYF,TGTGCCAGCAGCGCCTCGGACAGCCTCCACTCTGGAAACACCATATATTTT
TRBJ1-1,.,TRBV19,.,CASSGAIPNTEAFF,TGTGCCAGTAGTGGAGCGATACCGAACACTGAAGCTTTCTTT
TRBJ1-6,.,TRBV10-3,.,CAISVAGNNSPLHF,TGTGCCATCAGTGTGGCAGGCAATAATTCACCCCTCCACTTT
TRBJ2-5,TRBD2,TRBV7-9,.,CASSLSGEETQYF,TGTGCCAGCAGCTTAAGCGGGGAAGAGACCCAGTACTTC
TRBJ1-2,TRBD1,TRBV11-2,.,CASGDRANYGYTF,TGTGCCAGCGGGGACAGGGCTAACTATGGCTACACCTTC
TRBJ1-1,.,TRBV29-1,.,CSVELAGNTEAFF,TGCAGCGTTGAATTGGCAGGGAACACTGAAGCTTTCTTT
TRBJ1-1,.,TRBV18,.,CASSPPGGLNTEAFF,TGTGCCAGCTCACCACCAGGGGGATTGAACACTGAAGCTTTCTTT
TRBJ2-1,TRBD2,TRBV7-2,.,CASSSTHLLLAGVPNEQFF,TGTGCCAGCAGCTCTACACACCTTTTACTAGCGGGGGTGCCAAATGAGCAGTTCTTC
TRBJ1-1,TRBD1,TRBV2,.,CARRQGWQNTEAFF,TGTGCCAGGAGACAGGGGTGGCAAAACACTGAAGCTTTCTTT
TRBJ1-1,.,TRBV7-2,.,CASSVGHNTEAFF,TGTGCCAGCAGCGTCGGACACAACACTGAAGCTTTCTTT
TRBJ2-3,TRBD2,TRBV28,.,CASSSRIALAGKDTQYF,TGTGCCAGCAGTTCCCGTATAGCTCTAGCGGGGAAAGATACGCAGTATTTT
TRBJ1-1,.,TRBV19,.,CASSIEGRANTEAFF,TGTGCCAGTAGTATAGAGGGCAGGGCGAACACTGAAGCTTTCTTT
TRBJ1-5,TRBD1,TRBV9,.,CASSVGTGHNQPQHF,TGTGCCAGCAGCGTAGGGACAGGGCATAATCAGCCCCAGCATTTT
TRBJ1-3,TRBD1,TRBV2,.,CASREQGAGGNTIYF,TGTGCCAGCAGGGAACAGGGGGCAGGCGGAAACACCATATATTTT
TRBJ1-2,TRBD1,TRBV7-9,.,CSSSPGTGGGGYTF,TGTTCCAGCAGCCCAGGGACAGGGGGCGGTGGCTACACCTTC
TRBJ1-3,.,TRBV27,few,CASSLVGAAGNTIYF,TGTGCCAGCAGTTTAGTGGGGGCGGCTGGAAACACCATATATTTT
TRBJ1-1,TRBD1,TRBV5-1,few,CASSPGQGTEAFF,TGCGCCAGCAGCCCAGGACAGGGAACTGAAGCTTTCTTT
TRBJ2-1,TRBD1,TRBV19,.,CASSSDRILDEQFF,TGTGCCAGTAGTTCGGACAGGATTCTCGATGAGCAGTTCTTC